This T cell receptor (beta chain) emerged from a study of patients and donors after allogeneic stem cell transplantation. This clonotype was seen a handful of times. TCRdb re-analysed the RT-PCR reads in MiXCR, keeping a single row per CDR3 protein. The profile shows 40,000 to 45,000 distinct CDR3 sequences, 25% to 35% of them singletons. Germline-derived CDR1 and CDR2 are MRHNA and SNTAGT. The CDR3 spans 15 residues. The V and J ends lost 4 bases and 5 bases, in that order; junction bases with no gene match: 3. The TCR originated in a human donor who was either an allogeneic HSCT recipient or a stem cell or donor lymphocyte infusion donor (not recorded which). It is not recorded whose cells these are; they may come from a transplant donor. This rearrangement joins TRBV6-4 to TRBJ2-2; 11 nucleotides match TRBD2. Sequencing was done on a sample of blood, either unsorted or a sorted T cell fraction (not recorded which). CDR3 sequence (DNA): TGTGCCAGCAGTGTCCTAGCGGGAGGTACCGGGGAGCTGTTTTTT. Protein sequence: CASSVLAGGTGELFF.